The present entry profiles one T cell receptor (beta chain) with its context. The sample comes from a study of blood T cell repertoires in COVID-19. Overall study context: COVID-19 samples from acute and convalescent phases originated in the United States, Italy and Spain. PBMCs, B-cell-depleted T cells, or T cells provided the cDNA or gDNA that made up the material.

CDR3 size: 14 residues. Germline V gene sequence: CDR1 SGHRS, CDR2 YFSETQ. Deletions cut 2 bases from V and 9 bases from J, with 15 bases between. Per the authors' pipeline: By means of reference gene primer amplification, nucleated cell counts were estimated. Some clones are missing from TCRdb's copy, which holds only in-frame ones; the method was immunoSEQ multiplex PCR. The D gene and trimming were derived from the DNA, and the V and J assignments and clone size from that table. The table records around 250,000 clones, 86% of them present only once. The chain combines TRBV5-1 with TRBJ2-1, with D maybe TRBD1 (6 bases). Sequencing input: peripheral blood. The origin of this receptor is a man in his thirties or forties who had recovered from COVID-19. The CDR3 nucleotides are TGCGCCAGCAGCTTAGTTGCGGCCAGGGGTGAGCAGTTCTTC. This gives the protein CASSLVAARGEQFF.